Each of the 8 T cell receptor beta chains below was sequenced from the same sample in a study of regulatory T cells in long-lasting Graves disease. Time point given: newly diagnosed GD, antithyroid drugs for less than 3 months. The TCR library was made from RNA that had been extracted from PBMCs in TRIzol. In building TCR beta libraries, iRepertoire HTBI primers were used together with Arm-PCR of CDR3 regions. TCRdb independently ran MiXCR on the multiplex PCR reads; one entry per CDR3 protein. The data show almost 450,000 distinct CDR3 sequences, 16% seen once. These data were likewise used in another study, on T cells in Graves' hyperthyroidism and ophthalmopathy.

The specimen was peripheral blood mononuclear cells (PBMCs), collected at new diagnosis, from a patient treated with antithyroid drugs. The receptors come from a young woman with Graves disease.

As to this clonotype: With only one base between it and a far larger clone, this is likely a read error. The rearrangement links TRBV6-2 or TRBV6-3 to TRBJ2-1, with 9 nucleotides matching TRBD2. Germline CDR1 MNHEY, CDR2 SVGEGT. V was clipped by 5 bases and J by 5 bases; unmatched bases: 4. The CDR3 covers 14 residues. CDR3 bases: TGTGCCAGCAGTGATGCGGGAGGGAACAATGAGCAGTTCTTC. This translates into CASSDAGGNNEQFF.

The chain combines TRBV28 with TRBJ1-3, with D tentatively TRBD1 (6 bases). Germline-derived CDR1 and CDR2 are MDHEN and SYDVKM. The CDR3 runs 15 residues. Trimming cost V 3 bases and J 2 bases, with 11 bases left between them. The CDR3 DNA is TGTGCCAGCAGTTTTAGGGGGATCGCTGGAAACACCATATATTTT. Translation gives CASSFRGIAGNTIYF. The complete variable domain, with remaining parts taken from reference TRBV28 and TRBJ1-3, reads DVKVTQSSRYLVKRTGEKVFLECVQDMDHENMFWYRQDPGLGLRLIYFSYDVKMKEKGDIPEGYSVSREKKERFSLILESASTNQTSMYLCASSFRGIAGNTIYFGEGSWLTVV.

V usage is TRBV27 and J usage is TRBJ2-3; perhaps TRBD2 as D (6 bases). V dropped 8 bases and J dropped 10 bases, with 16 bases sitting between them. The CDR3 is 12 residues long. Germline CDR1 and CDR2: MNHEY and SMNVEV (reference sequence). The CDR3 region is CASRGTDLAQYF. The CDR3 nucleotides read TGTGCCAGCCGGGGGACCGATTTGGCGCAGTATTTT.

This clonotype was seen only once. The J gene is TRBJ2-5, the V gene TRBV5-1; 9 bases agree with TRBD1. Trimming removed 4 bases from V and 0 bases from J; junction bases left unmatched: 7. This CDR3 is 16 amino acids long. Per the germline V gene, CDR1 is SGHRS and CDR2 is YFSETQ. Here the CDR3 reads CASSTPQGADQETQYF. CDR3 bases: TGCGCCAGCAGCACGCCACAGGGGGCTGACCAAGAGACCCAGTACTTC.

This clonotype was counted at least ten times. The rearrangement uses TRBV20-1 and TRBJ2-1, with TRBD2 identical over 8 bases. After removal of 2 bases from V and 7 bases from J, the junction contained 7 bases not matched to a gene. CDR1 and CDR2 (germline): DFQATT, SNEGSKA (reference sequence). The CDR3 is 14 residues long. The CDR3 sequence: CSARLAGGGNEQFF. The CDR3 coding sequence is TGCAGTGCTAGATTGGCGGGAGGTGGTAATGAGCAGTTCTTC.

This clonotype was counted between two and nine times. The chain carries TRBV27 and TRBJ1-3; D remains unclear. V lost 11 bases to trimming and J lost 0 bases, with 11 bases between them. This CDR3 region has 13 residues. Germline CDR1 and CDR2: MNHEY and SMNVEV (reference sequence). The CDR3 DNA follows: TGTGCCTCCCGGCCAGCCTCTGGAAACACCATATATTTT. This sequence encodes CASRPASGNTIYF.

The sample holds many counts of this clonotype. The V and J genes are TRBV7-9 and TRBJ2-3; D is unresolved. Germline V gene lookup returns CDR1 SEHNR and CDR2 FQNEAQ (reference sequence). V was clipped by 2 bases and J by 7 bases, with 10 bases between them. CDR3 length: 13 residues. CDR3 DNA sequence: TGTGCCAGCAGCTTATACACGGCAAATACGCAGTATTTT. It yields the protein CASSLYTANTQYF.

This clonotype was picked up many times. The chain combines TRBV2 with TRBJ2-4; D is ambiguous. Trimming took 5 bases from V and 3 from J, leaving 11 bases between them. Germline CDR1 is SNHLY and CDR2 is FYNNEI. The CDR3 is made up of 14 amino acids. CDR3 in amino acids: CASSPRLGKNIQYF. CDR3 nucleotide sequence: TGTGCCAGCAGTCCGCGCCTGGGCAAAAACATTCAGTACTTC.